This passage covers 8 T cell receptor beta chains from one sample sequenced in a study of blood T cell repertoires in COVID-19. The data were produced by immunoSEQ multiplex PCR, yet TCRdb's version contains in-frame clones alone and is incomplete. The sample holds about 200,000 clones, nearly 90% seen once. The sequencing input was peripheral blood. The receptor set was obtained from a man in his forties or fifties with COVID-19, enrolled during active disease.

Here the CDR3 DNA reads TGCGCCAGCACCCTCTCCCCTCCCGGGGAGCTGTTTTTT. Protein: CASTLSPPGELFF. The genes are TRBV5-1 and TRBJ2-2; no clear D. This CDR3 has 13 residues. Germline assignment: CDR1 SGHRS and CDR2 YFSETQ. The ends were cut back, 6 bases at V and 6 bases at J, with 12 bases in the middle.

This sequence joins TRBV19 and TRBJ2-2; 9 bases are a match to TRBD2. Trimming cost V 3 bases and J 1 base; bases outside gene matches: 3. The CDR3 has 16 residues. Per germline, CDR1 LNHDA and CDR2 SQIVND (reference sequence). Here the CDR3 reads CASSILAGMNTGELFF. CDR3 DNA sequence: TGTGCCAGTAGTATTCTAGCGGGAATGAACACCGGGGAGCTGTTTTTT.

This clone is a singleton in its sample. The genes are TRBV28 and TRBJ2-2; 10 bases are a match to TRBD1. The germline CDR1 and CDR2 sequences are MDHEN and SYDVKM. The V segment lost 8 bases and the J segment 5 bases; nucleotides outside the gene matches: 2. The CDR3 consists of 13 residues. The CDR3 DNA sequence: TGTGCCAGCCGGGACAGGGGTACCGGGGAGCTGTTTTTT. As protein: CASRDRGTGELFF.

V is TRBV7-9 and J is TRBJ2-1; the D is unclear. V was trimmed by 5 bases and J by 5 bases, leaving 7 bases between them. Per germline, CDR1 SEHNR and CDR2 FQNEAQ (reference sequence). The CDR3 consists of 12 residues. DNA of the CDR3: TGTGCCAGCAGCCCTAGTGACAATGAGCAGTTCTTC. This gives the protein CASSPSDNEQFF.

Turning to this clone: The junction departs from the called germline gene at one end, perhaps through a read error. This rearrangement joins TRBV7-9 to TRBJ2-7; 10 nucleotides line up with TRBD1. Germline V gene data show CDR1 as SEHNR and CDR2 as FQNEAQ (reference sequence). This CDR3 comprises 10 residues. CDR3 DNA sequence: TGTGCCAGCAGCCGGGACAGGGGCCCGTTC. This sequence encodes CASSRDRGPF.

The chain links TRBV11-1 to TRBJ2-7; 11 positions match TRBD1. The CDR3 consists of 15 residues. From germline, CDR1 is SGHAT and CDR2 FQDESV (reference sequence). The J segment lost 6 bases and the V segment lost 4 bases, leaving 8 bases of the junction unmatched. In nucleotides, the CDR3 is TGTGCCAGCAGCTCGGGAGGACAGGGGGCCACCGAGCAGTACTTC. This encodes CASSSGGQGATEQYF.

The chain employs TRBV19 and TRBJ2-3; TRBD2 matches at 11 bases. The CDR3 totals 15 residues. V gave up 4 bases and J gave up 3 bases; unmatched junction bases: 3. CDR1 is LNHDA, CDR2 SQIVND, per germline (reference sequence). CDR3 nucleotide sequence: TGTGCCAGTAGTACCACTAGCGGGAGAACAGATACGCAGTATTTT. Its translation: CASSTTSGRTDTQYF.

This clone showed up many times. The chain has TRBV12-3 or TRBV12-4 and TRBJ2-7; a possible D gene is TRBD1 (5 bases). The CDR3 is made up of 11 amino acids. Trimming left V 7 bases short and J 4 bases short, with 8 bases between. The CDR3 spells CASTSGYEQYF. DNA for the CDR3: TGTGCCAGCACCTCAGGGTACGAGCAGTACTTC.